The rows below give T cell receptor beta chains drawn from one sample of a study of blood T cell repertoires in COVID-19. TCRdb's copy holds only in-frame clones and misses some; the assay was immunoSEQ multiplex PCR. The sample has hundreds of thousands of clones, more than 80% seen once. Sequencing used PBMCs or T cells enriched from blood (not recorded which). The receptors were gathered from a man aged 30 to 39 who had recovered from COVID-19. The CDR3 runs from the conserved cysteine through the conserved F or W. D genes are given only for firm matches. A clone size is listed for some rows: how often the clone was seen (once, few, many), or a class if it is expanded.

abundance: NA; v_gene: TRBV4-1; len: 15; j_gene: TRBJ1-3; d_gene: NA; CDR3aa: CASSQGAGAGGTIYF; CDR3nt: TGCGCCAGCAGCCAAGGTGCGGGGGCCGGGGGAACCATATATTTT
abundance: NA; v_gene: TRBV5-8; len: 16; j_gene: TRBJ1-1; d_gene: TRBD1; CDR3aa: CASSLAGGQENTEAFF; CDR3nt: TGTGCCAGCAGCTTGGCCGGAGGACAGGAAAACACTGAAGCTTTCTTT
abundance: once; v_gene: TRBV28; len: 17; j_gene: TRBJ2-2; d_gene: TRBD1; CDR3aa: CASILRPGQGLSGELFF; CDR3nt: TGTGCCAGCATCCTCAGACCGGGACAGGGGTTGAGCGGGGAGCTGTTTTTT
abundance: NA; v_gene: TRBV5-4; len: 13; j_gene: TRBJ2-5; d_gene: NA; CDR3aa: CASSMVTGETQYF; CDR3nt: TGTGCCAGCAGCATGGTGACTGGGGAGACCCAGTACTTC
abundance: NA; v_gene: TRBV5-1; len: 15; j_gene: TRBJ2-3; d_gene: TRBD2; CDR3aa: CASSASGASTDTQYF; CDR3nt: TGCGCCAGCAGCGCTAGCGGGGCGAGCACAGATACGCAGTATTTT
abundance: NA; v_gene: TRBV11-2; len: 14; j_gene: TRBJ1-1; d_gene: NA; CDR3aa: CASSTPLGGTEAFF; CDR3nt: TGTGCCAGCAGCACCCCACTAGGGGGCACTGAAGCTTTCTTT
abundance: NA; v_gene: TRBV18; len: 15; j_gene: TRBJ2-1; d_gene: TRBD2; CDR3aa: CASSPTLAGNNEQFF; CDR3nt: TGTGCCAGCTCACCAACCCTAGCGGGCAACAATGAGCAGTTCTTC
abundance: NA; v_gene: TRBV18; len: 15; j_gene: TRBJ1-3; d_gene: TRBD1; CDR3aa: CASSPRTGVENTIYF; CDR3nt: TGTGCCAGCTCACCCCGAACAGGGGTGGAGAACACCATATATTTT
abundance: once; v_gene: TRBV3-1/TRBV3-2; len: 14; j_gene: TRBJ2-7; d_gene: NA; CDR3aa: CASSQGPRVSEQYF; CDR3nt: TGTGCCAGCAGCCAAGGTCCCAGGGTGAGTGAGCAGTACTTC
abundance: NA; v_gene: TRBV10-3; len: 15; j_gene: TRBJ1-2; d_gene: NA; CDR3aa: CATGQLLNDNYGYTF; CDR3nt: TGTGCCACCGGACAGCTACTAAACGACAACTATGGCTACACCTTC
abundance: NA; v_gene: TRBV20-1; len: 15; j_gene: TRBJ1-2; d_gene: TRBD1; CDR3aa: CSASTGQGGNYGYTF; CDR3nt: TGCAGTGCTAGTACTGGACAGGGAGGTAACTATGGCTACACCTTC
abundance: NA; v_gene: TRBV21-1; len: 19; j_gene: TRBJ1-6; d_gene: NA; CDR3aa: CASLKTIGDRRIGRLPLHF; CDR3nt: TGTGCCAGCCTAAAAACTATTGGGGACAGGAGGATCGGCAGGCTCCCCCTCCACTTT
abundance: NA; v_gene: TRBV29-1; len: 14; j_gene: TRBJ2-2; d_gene: TRBD1; CDR3aa: CSVAGQGAGGELFF; CDR3nt: TGCAGCGTTGCTGGACAGGGGGCCGGCGGGGAGCTGTTTTTT
abundance: NA; v_gene: TRBV20-1; len: 15; j_gene: TRBJ2-3; d_gene: NA; CDR3aa: CSASVAASSTDTQYF; CDR3nt: TGCAGTGCTAGTGTAGCGGCCTCTAGCACAGATACGCAGTATTTT
abundance: NA; v_gene: TRBV19; len: 13; j_gene: TRBJ1-6; d_gene: TRBD1; CDR3aa: CASRGQASTPLHF; CDR3nt: TGTGCCAGCCGCGGACAGGCCTCAACACCCCTCCACTTT
abundance: NA; v_gene: TRBV12-3/TRBV12-4; len: 13; j_gene: TRBJ2-7; d_gene: TRBD1; CDR3aa: CASRVTGGHEQYF; CDR3nt: TGTGCCAGCAGGGTGACAGGGGGCCACGAGCAGTACTTC
abundance: few; v_gene: TRBV4-1; len: 14; j_gene: TRBJ1-5; d_gene: TRBD1; CDR3aa: CASSRTGGGEPQHF; CDR3nt: TGCGCCAGCAGCCGGACAGGGGGCGGAGAGCCCCAGCATTTT
abundance: few; v_gene: TRBV2; len: 15; j_gene: TRBJ1-6; d_gene: TRBD1; CDR3aa: CASRPGTDRNSPLHF; CDR3nt: TGTGCCAGCAGGCCCGGGACAGACCGAAATTCACCCCTCCACTTT
abundance: NA; v_gene: TRBV10-2; len: 12; j_gene: TRBJ1-2; d_gene: NA; CDR3aa: CASQGNGYGYTF; CDR3nt: TGCGCCAGCCAGGGGAATGGCTATGGCTACACCTTC
abundance: NA; v_gene: TRBV6-5; len: 15; j_gene: TRBJ2-7; d_gene: NA; CDR3aa: CASRDYTGLVYEQYF; CDR3nt: TGTGCCAGCAGGGATTACACAGGGCTGGTCTACGAGCAGTACTTC
abundance: NA; v_gene: TRBV12-3/TRBV12-4; len: 13; j_gene: TRBJ1-5; d_gene: NA; CDR3aa: CASSLTGNQPQHF; CDR3nt: TGTGCCAGCAGTCTTACAGGCAATCAGCCCCAGCATTTT
abundance: NA; v_gene: TRBV27; len: 13; j_gene: TRBJ2-7; d_gene: NA; CDR3aa: CASSLTMRNEQYF; CDR3nt: TGTGCCAGCAGTTTGACTATGCGAAACGAGCAGTACTTC
abundance: NA; v_gene: TRBV27; len: 15; j_gene: TRBJ2-1; d_gene: NA; CDR3aa: CASSFDYAASNEQFF; CDR3nt: TGTGCCAGCAGTTTTGACTACGCTGCGTCCAATGAGCAGTTCTTC
abundance: NA; v_gene: TRBV19; len: 16; j_gene: TRBJ2-1; d_gene: TRBD2; CDR3aa: CASSIERPSGRNEQFF; CDR3nt: TGTGCCAGTAGTATAGAGCGGCCTAGCGGAAGGAATGAGCAGTTCTTC
abundance: NA; v_gene: TRBV27; len: 13; j_gene: TRBJ1-6; d_gene: TRBD1; CDR3aa: CASSRDRVSPLHF; CDR3nt: TGTGCCAGCAGTCGGGACAGGGTTTCACCCCTCCACTTT
abundance: NA; v_gene: TRBV10-3; len: 17; j_gene: TRBJ1-3; d_gene: TRBD1; CDR3aa: CAISDRGTGGFGNTIYF; CDR3nt: TGTGCCATCAGTGATCGTGGGACAGGGGGCTTTGGAAACACCATATATTTT
abundance: NA; v_gene: TRBV19; len: 15; j_gene: TRBJ1-3; d_gene: TRBD1; CDR3aa: CASSYTGGTGNTIYF; CDR3nt: TGTGCCAGTAGTTATACAGGGGGCACTGGAAACACCATATATTTT
abundance: NA; v_gene: TRBV4-1; len: 14; j_gene: TRBJ2-7; d_gene: NA; CDR3aa: CASSPRRSSGEQYF; CDR3nt: TGCGCCAGCAGCCCCAGACGTAGTTCGGGGGAGCAGTACTTC
abundance: NA; v_gene: TRBV14; len: 15; j_gene: TRBJ2-1; d_gene: TRBD2; CDR3aa: CASSHGSGGRSEQFF; CDR3nt: TGTGCCAGCAGCCATGGATCGGGCGGGAGGAGTGAGCAGTTCTTC
abundance: NA; v_gene: TRBV6-5; len: 14; j_gene: TRBJ2-7; d_gene: TRBD1; CDR3aa: CASRQGANIYEQYF; CDR3nt: TGTGCCAGCAGACAGGGGGCGAATATCTACGAGCAGTACTTC
abundance: NA; v_gene: TRBV10-3; len: 14; j_gene: TRBJ1-1; d_gene: NA; CDR3aa: CAIRPRGLNTEAFF; CDR3nt: TGTGCCATCAGACCGCGGGGACTTAACACTGAAGCTTTCTTT
abundance: NA; v_gene: TRBV4-1; len: 11; j_gene: TRBJ1-1; d_gene: NA; CDR3aa: CASSQLSFAFF; CDR3nt: TGCGCCAGCAGCCAACTGAGTTTCGCTTTCTTT
abundance: NA; v_gene: TRBV2; len: 18; j_gene: TRBJ2-1; d_gene: TRBD2; CDR3aa: CASTLWRGGPEAYNEQFF; CDR3nt: TGTGCCAGCACTTTATGGAGGGGAGGGCCGGAAGCCTACAATGAGCAGTTCTTC
abundance: NA; v_gene: TRBV2; len: 14; j_gene: TRBJ2-2; d_gene: TRBD1; CDR3aa: CASTKGANTGELFF; CDR3nt: TGTGCCAGCACAAAGGGGGCTAACACCGGGGAGCTGTTTTTT
abundance: NA; v_gene: TRBV7-6; len: 12; j_gene: TRBJ2-7; d_gene: TRBD1; CDR3aa: CASSKQGYEQYF; CDR3nt: TGTGCCAGCAGTAAACAGGGGTACGAGCAGTACTTC
abundance: NA; v_gene: TRBV25-1; len: 14; j_gene: TRBJ1-6; d_gene: TRBD1; CDR3aa: CASSGTDYNSPLHF; CDR3nt: TGTGCCAGCTCCGGGACAGACTATAATTCACCCCTCCACTTT
abundance: NA; v_gene: TRBV24-1; len: 15; j_gene: TRBJ2-7; d_gene: NA; CDR3aa: CATSGGQGKSYEQYF; CDR3nt: TGTGCCACCAGTGGTGGGCAGGGGAAATCTTACGAGCAGTACTTC
abundance: NA; v_gene: TRBV2; len: 17; j_gene: TRBJ2-3; d_gene: TRBD2; CDR3aa: CASSGGSGRASTDTQYF; CDR3nt: TGTGCCAGCAGTGGGGGTAGCGGGAGGGCGAGCACAGATACGCAGTATTTT
abundance: NA; v_gene: TRBV5-1; len: 14; j_gene: TRBJ2-1; d_gene: NA; CDR3aa: CASSLDQGRAEQFF; CDR3nt: TGCGCCAGCAGCTTGGATCAGGGAAGGGCTGAGCAGTTCTTC
abundance: NA; v_gene: TRBV19; len: 16; j_gene: TRBJ2-1; d_gene: NA; CDR3aa: CASSTGTGESYNEQFF; CDR3nt: TGTGCCAGTAGTACGGGGACGGGAGAGTCCTACAATGAGCAGTTCTTC
abundance: few; v_gene: TRBV10-1; len: 16; j_gene: TRBJ2-5; d_gene: TRBD2; CDR3aa: CASSSGLAGGQETQYF; CDR3nt: TGCGCCAGCAGTTCTGGACTAGCGGGAGGGCAAGAGACCCAGTACTTC
abundance: NA; v_gene: TRBV10-3; len: 16; j_gene: TRBJ2-1; d_gene: TRBD2; CDR3aa: CAISVGGGVSYNEQFF; CDR3nt: TGTGCCATCAGTGTTGGCGGGGGGGTCTCCTACAATGAGCAGTTCTTC
abundance: NA; v_gene: TRBV28; len: 16; j_gene: TRBJ1-2; d_gene: TRBD1; CDR3aa: CASSLSLGQGFGGYTF; CDR3nt: TGTGCCAGCAGTTTATCCCTCGGACAGGGCTTTGGGGGCTACACCTTC
abundance: NA; v_gene: TRBV28; len: 13; j_gene: TRBJ1-5; d_gene: NA; CDR3aa: CASSRTSNQPQHF; CDR3nt: TGTGCCAGCAGTCGGACTTCAAATCAGCCCCAGCATTTT
abundance: NA; v_gene: TRBV18; len: 14; j_gene: TRBJ1-1; d_gene: NA; CDR3aa: CASSPLATNTEAFF; CDR3nt: TGTGCCAGCTCACCACTTGCTACGAACACTGAAGCTTTCTTT
abundance: once; v_gene: TRBV27; len: 16; j_gene: TRBJ2-2; d_gene: NA; CDR3aa: CASSLFRDKNTGELFF; CDR3nt: TGTGCCAGCAGTTTATTTAGGGACAAGAACACCGGGGAGCTGTTTTTT
abundance: NA; v_gene: TRBV4-1; len: 15; j_gene: TRBJ2-7; d_gene: TRBD1; CDR3aa: CASSHLRDRDLEQYF; CDR3nt: TGCGCCAGCAGCCATCTCCGGGACAGGGACCTCGAGCAGTACTTC
abundance: once; v_gene: TRBV5-5; len: 15; j_gene: TRBJ1-4; d_gene: NA; CDR3aa: CASSLFSDPAEKLFF; CDR3nt: TGTGCCAGCAGCTTGTTTAGCGACCCGGCCGAAAAACTGTTTTTT
abundance: NA; v_gene: TRBV19; len: 14; j_gene: TRBJ1-5; d_gene: TRBD1; CDR3aa: CAASGTGGNQPQHF; CDR3nt: TGTGCCGCCTCCGGGACAGGTGGAAATCAGCCCCAGCATTTT
abundance: NA; v_gene: TRBV5-1; len: 14; j_gene: TRBJ2-3; d_gene: NA; CDR3aa: CASSLAGDKDTQYF; CDR3nt: TGCGCCAGCAGCTTGGCCGGGGATAAAGATACGCAGTATTTT
abundance: NA; v_gene: TRBV5-4; len: 13; j_gene: TRBJ2-7; d_gene: NA; CDR3aa: CASSLQGGSEQYF; CDR3nt: TGTGCCAGCAGCTTGCAGGGGGGTTCGGAGCAGTACTTC
abundance: NA; v_gene: TRBV29-1; len: 12; j_gene: TRBJ1-2; d_gene: NA; CDR3aa: CSVDGQGLGYTF; CDR3nt: TGCAGCGTTGATGGTCAGGGGCTTGGCTACACCTTC
abundance: few; v_gene: TRBV11-2; len: 14; j_gene: TRBJ1-6; d_gene: NA; CDR3aa: CASSSHGTNSPLHF; CDR3nt: TGTGCCAGCAGCTCTCATGGGACAAATTCACCCCTCCACTTT
abundance: NA; v_gene: TRBV27; len: 15; j_gene: TRBJ1-5; d_gene: TRBD1; CDR3aa: CASRALDRGRGPQHF; CDR3nt: TGTGCCAGCAGAGCCTTGGACAGGGGGCGCGGTCCCCAGCATTTT